These 26 T cell receptor beta chains originate from one sample sequenced in a study of shared clonotypes between healthy human individuals (dated by TCRdb to 2018 to 2020). Library construction relied on the immunoSEQ multiplex PCR assay. As stored in TCRdb, this immuneACCESS dataset retains in-frame rearrangements with V and J assigned. A fraction of the clones does not appear; measured against another copy, unresolved V genes explain less than half of the discrepancy, and the remainder lacks a known reason. This sample comprises approximately 720,000 clones, roughly 78% of them detected only once. 1.5% to 2% of the sample belongs to the ten largest clones. Sequencing used memory CD4+ T cells sorted from blood. What this sample's cell subset or site label stands for: CD45RA-negative fraction. The receptors here all came from a woman aged 25 to 45 in good health.

The V gene is TRBV27, the J gene TRBJ1-5; D might be TRBD1 (6 bases). Germline-derived CDR1 and CDR2 are MNHEY and SMNVEV (reference sequence). V shed 9 bases and J shed 5 bases, with 14 bases lying between them. The CDR3 covers 13 residues. CDR3 DNA sequence: TGTGCCAGACCGGACAGTCCACATCAGCCCCAGCATTTT. It is translated as CARPDSPHQPQHF.

The V and J genes are TRBV21-1 and TRBJ2-2; the table's D call TRBD2 went unverified against the DNA. TRBV21-1 is marked as a pseudogene. CDR3 length equals 16 residues. In DNA form, the CDR3 reads TGTGCCAGCAGCAGAGACTTCATGGTTTGGCACGGGGAGCTGTTTTTT. This gives the protein CASSRDFMVWHGELFF.

At least ten counts were recorded for this clone. The same CDR3 is also encoded by other DNA sequences in this sample. This chain links TRBV5-1 with TRBJ2-1, with 8 nucleotides matching TRBD2. Losses at the gene ends were 1 base for V and 4 bases for J; bases not matched to a gene: 4. Per the germline V gene, CDR1 is SGHRS and CDR2 is YFSETQ. The CDR3 runs 15 residues. CDR3 DNA: TGCGCCAGCAGCTTGAGCAGCGGGGGTTACAATGAGCAGTTCTTC. This gives the protein CASSLSSGGYNEQFF.

J is TRBJ2-7 and V is TRBV5-5, with 15 bases that match TRBD2. The germline CDR1 and CDR2 sequences are SGHKS and YYEKEE (reference sequence). The CDR3 has 18 residues. V shed 4 bases and J 4 bases; nucleotides not matched to a gene: 12. In nucleotides, the CDR3 is TGTGCCAGCAGCCCCTCTCCGTTAGGGACTAGCGGGAGGTACGAGCAGTACTTC. Translating gives CASSPSPLGTSGRYEQYF.

With respect to this clone: A read error may explain this, as a much larger clone is one base away. The gene calls are TRBV27 and TRBJ1-2; tentative D call: TRBD1 (6 bases). There are 13 residues in the CDR3. Trimming pared 6 bases from V and 2 bases from J, leaving 10 bases between. Germline V CDR1 and CDR2: MNHEY, SMNVEV (reference sequence). The CDR3 DNA sequence: TGTGCCAGCAGCCCGCAGGGGAACTATGGCTACACCTTC. Its translation is CASSPQGNYGYTF.

This clone was recorded a few times. V and J are TRBV7-9 and TRBJ2-2; TRBD2 is a possible D gene (6 bases). CDR3 size: 14 residues. CDR1 and CDR2 from the germline V gene are SEHNR and FQNEAQ (reference sequence). V dropped 5 bases and J dropped 3 bases, with 10 bases sitting between them. The CDR3 region is CASSVGTDTGELFF. CDR3 DNA sequence: TGTGCCAGCAGCGTCGGGACTGACACCGGGGAGCTGTTTTTT.

The chain couples TRBV11-3 to TRBJ2-5, with D perhaps TRBD1 or TRBD2 (5 bases each). The germline V gene encodes CDR1 SGHNT and CDR2 YENEEA. This CDR3 contains 15 residues. V was shortened by 5 bases and J by 5 bases, with 18 bases between the two germline ends. CDR3 coding DNA: TGTGCCAGCAGCCCCGGTGCAGCCGAGGGGGAGACCCAGTACTTC. It yields the protein CASSPGAAEGETQYF.

V and J are TRBV2 and TRBJ2-7; D call uncertain. The CDR3 covers 12 residues. V lost 4 bases to trimming and J lost 11 bases, with 15 bases between them. Germline CDR1 SNHLY, CDR2 FYNNEI. The CDR3 here is CASSGRTDLKYF. In DNA form, the CDR3 reads TGTGCCAGCAGTGGTCGTACTGATCTCAAGTACTTC.

In its sample, this clone was seen once. The rearrangement joins TRBV19 to TRBJ1-1; 8 nucleotides agree with TRBD1. J lost 5 bases, V lost 2 bases, and 4 bases had no gene match. Germline CDR1 and CDR2: LNHDA and SQIVND (reference sequence). The CDR3 covers 14 residues. Here the CDR3 DNA reads TGTGCCAGTAGTATACAGGGGGCGGCGACTGAAGCTTTCTTT. It yields the protein CASSIQGAATEAFF.

V usage is TRBV28 and J usage is TRBJ1-4; tentative D call: TRBD1 (5 bases). Germline values: CDR1 MDHEN, CDR2 SYDVKM. This CDR3 is built from 14 residues. V was cut by 3 bases and J by 13 bases, with 18 bases left in between. CDR3 region: CASSFGARGGRLFF. In DNA, the CDR3 is TGTGCCAGCAGTTTCGGGGCTCGGGGCGGAAGACTGTTTTTT.

The V gene is TRBV19, the J gene TRBJ2-5; 13 bases agree with TRBD2. With 3 bases clipped from V and 4 bases from J, the junction kept 5 bases outside the gene matches. Germline CDR1 and CDR2: LNHDA and SQIVND (reference sequence). This CDR3 has 16 residues. The DNA for the CDR3 is TGTGCCAGTAGTATGACTAGCGGGAGGCTTCTAGAGACCCAGTACTTC. This codes for CASSMTSGRLLETQYF.

With regard to this clone: Other DNA sequences in this specimen translate into the identical CDR3. The chain has TRBV7-2 and TRBJ2-6; perhaps D is TRBD1 or TRBD2 (5 bases each). The CDR3 is 15 amino acids. Trimming took 5 bases from V and 0 from J, leaving 8 bases between them. The V gene's germline CDR1 is SGHTA and CDR2 FQGNSA. The CDR3 nucleotides are TGTGCCAGCAGCAGAGGGGTCTCTGGGGCCAACGTCCTGACTTTC. Translated: CASSRGVSGANVLTF. The variable domain in full, completed from reference TRBV7-2 and TRBJ2-6, reads GAGVSQSPSNKVTEKGKDVELRCDPISGHTALYWYRQSLGQGLEFLIYFQGNSAPDKSGLPSDRFSAERTGGSVSTLTIQRTQQEDSAVYLCASSRGVSGANVLTFGAGSRLTVL.

This chain links TRBV28 with TRBJ1-5, with D possibly being TRBD1 (5 bases). CDR3 length: 16 residues. Germline-derived CDR1 and CDR2 are MDHEN and SYDVKM. Trimming took off 6 bases at V and 0 bases at J, with 15 bases between the two ends. CDR3 sequence: CASRHTTDYSNQPQHF. The CDR3 DNA sequence: TGTGCCAGCAGACACACGACAGACTATAGCAATCAGCCCCAGCATTTT.

CDR3 amino acids: CASSEGPTGVDTEAFF. In DNA form, the CDR3 reads TGTGCCAGCAGTGAAGGCCCGACAGGGGTTGACACTGAAGCTTTCTTT. J is TRBJ1-1 and V is TRBV25-1; 8 bases align to TRBD1. The CDR3 totals 16 residues. V shed 2 bases, J shed 3 bases, and the junction held 8 bases outside the gene matches. Germline CDR1 reads MGHDK; CDR2 reads SYGVNS.

This clone showed up just once. The chain couples TRBV28 to TRBJ2-7; D possibly corresponds to TRBD2 (6 bases). The CDR3 is made up of 12 amino acids. Germline CDR1 is MDHEN and CDR2 is SYDVKM. V lost 8 bases to trimming and J lost 6 bases, with 14 bases between them. CDR3 in amino acids: CASGTPPREQYF. The DNA for the CDR3 is TGTGCCAGCGGGACTCCACCTCGCGAGCAGTACTTC.

This clone was seen a handful of times. The V and J genes are TRBV27 and TRBJ2-7, with TRBD1 identical over 9 bases. The V segment lost 2 bases and the J segment 6 bases; nucleotides outside the gene matches: 8. The CDR3 sequence is 15 residues long. The germline CDR1 and CDR2 sequences are MNHEY and SMNVEV (reference sequence). CDR3 bases: TGTGCCAGCAGTTTAGGGCGGACAGGGGTTGGCGAGCAGTACTTC. Translated, it gives CASSLGRTGVGEQYF.

J is TRBJ2-1 and V is TRBV7-2; 14 bases are shared with TRBD2. V dropped 5 bases and J dropped 13; count of bases not matched to a gene: 10. CDR1 and CDR2 (germline): SGHTA, FQGNSA. This CDR3 spans 15 amino acids. The CDR3 protein is CASSPGLAGAQSQFF. The CDR3 DNA sequence: TGTGCCAGCAGCCCGGGACTAGCGGGGGCCCAGAGTCAGTTCTTC.

Regarding this clone: This sample includes further DNA sequences coding for the same CDR3. The chain employs TRBV2 and TRBJ2-3; TRBD2 agrees at 8 bases. CDR1 is SNHLY and CDR2 is FYNNEI in the germline V gene. This CDR3 is 14 amino acids long. V was pared by 6 bases and J by 1 base, with 3 bases of the junction left unmatched. In nucleotides, the CDR3 is TGTGCCAGCAGCGGGGGGGGCGGCACAGATACGCAGTATTTT. Its translation: CASSGGGGTDTQYF.

V usage is TRBV7-9 and J usage is TRBJ2-7, with D perhaps assigned TRBD1 or TRBD2 (5 bases each). CDR3 length equals 13 residues. The germline V gene encodes CDR1 SEHNR and CDR2 FQNEAQ (reference sequence). Deletions cut 1 base from V and 12 bases from J, with 16 bases between. The CDR3 loop reads CASSLGGTQRGYF. The CDR3, as DNA: TGTGCCAGCAGCTTAGGGGGGACCCAACGCGGGTACTTC.

The chain links TRBV27 to TRBJ1-5; D is unclear. CDR3 length: 16 amino acids. From germline, CDR1 is MNHEY and CDR2 SMNVEV (reference sequence). V was trimmed by 5 bases and J by 2 bases, leaving 16 bases between them. The DNA of the CDR3 is TGTGCCAGCAGTGCACAACCCTGGCGGGGCAATCAGCCCCAGCATTTT. Protein: CASSAQPWRGNQPQHF.

For this clone: The same CDR3 arises from other DNA sequences in this sample as well. The chain joins TRBV7-3 to TRBJ1-1, with TRBD1 identical over 8 bases. The CDR3 is 13 amino acids. Germline-derived CDR1 and CDR2 are SGHTA and FQGTGA. V was clipped by 5 bases and J by 3 bases; unmatched bases: 2. The CDR3 is CASSVQGDTEAFF. CDR3 sequence (DNA): TGTGCCAGCAGCGTACAGGGGGACACTGAAGCTTTCTTT.

The J gene is TRBJ2-5, the V gene TRBV2, with D uncertain. Per germline, CDR1 SNHLY and CDR2 FYNNEI. The CDR3 is 11 amino acids. V lost 5 bases to trimming and J lost 0 bases, with 1 base between them. The CDR3 reads CASSYQETQYF. The CDR3 DNA is TGTGCCAGCAGTTACCAAGAGACCCAGTACTTC.

The V call is TRBV27, the J call TRBJ2-1; D may match TRBD1 or TRBD2 (5 bases each). From germline, CDR1 is MNHEY and CDR2 SMNVEV (reference sequence). Deletions cut 6 bases from V and 7 bases from J, with 22 bases between. The CDR3 is 16 residues long. The CDR3 loop is CASSSIGDRDRNEQFF. The CDR3 bases are TGTGCCAGCAGCTCCATTGGGGACCGGGACCGGAATGAGCAGTTCTTC.

V is TRBV19 and J is TRBJ2-3; D possibly corresponds to TRBD1 (6 bases). The V gene lost 6 bases and the J gene lost 4 bases, with 17 bases spanning the gap. Germline CDR1 LNHDA, CDR2 SQIVND (reference sequence). The CDR3 has 15 residues. The CDR3 here is CASSPTGQEADTQYF. The CDR3 DNA reads as TGTGCCAGTAGCCCGACAGGCCAGGAGGCAGATACGCAGTATTTT.

This sequence joins TRBV5-1 and TRBJ2-1, with TRBD2 matching over 7 bases. This CDR3 has 15 residues. V lost 4 bases to trimming and J lost 1 base; unmatched junction nucleotides: 5. Per germline, CDR1 SGHRS and CDR2 YFSETQ. The CDR3 nucleotides are TGCGCCAGCAGCCCAGCGGGAACATCCTACAATGAGCAGTTCTTC. Its protein is CASSPAGTSYNEQFF.

This chain connects TRBV10-3 to TRBJ2-3; D might be TRBD1 (6 bases). There are 14 residues in the CDR3. Germline assignment: CDR1 ENHRY and CDR2 SYGVKD. V was shortened by 7 bases and J by 6 bases, with 17 bases between the two germline ends. CDR3 coding DNA: TGTGCCATCACCCCGGGGCAGGGGTTGGATACGCAGTATTTT. Protein: CAITPGQGLDTQYF.